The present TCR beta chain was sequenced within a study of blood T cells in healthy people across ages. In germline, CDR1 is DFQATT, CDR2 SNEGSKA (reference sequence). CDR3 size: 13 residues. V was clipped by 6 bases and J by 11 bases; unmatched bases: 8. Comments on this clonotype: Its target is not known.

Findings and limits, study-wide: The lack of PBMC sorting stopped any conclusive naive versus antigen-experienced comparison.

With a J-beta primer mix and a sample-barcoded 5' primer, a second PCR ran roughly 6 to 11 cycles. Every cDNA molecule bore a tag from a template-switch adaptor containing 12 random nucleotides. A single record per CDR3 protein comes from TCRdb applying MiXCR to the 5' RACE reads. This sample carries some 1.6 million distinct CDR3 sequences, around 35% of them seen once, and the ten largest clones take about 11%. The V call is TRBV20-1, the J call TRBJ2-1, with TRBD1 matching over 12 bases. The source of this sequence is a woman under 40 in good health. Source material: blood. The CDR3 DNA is TGCAGTGCGCCCGGGACAGGGGGCCTGAAGCAGTTCTTC. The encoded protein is CSAPGTGGLKQFF.